The text below deals with one T cell receptor (beta chain). The V gene end was trimmed by 4 bases and the J gene end by 3 bases; junction bases not matched to a gene: 1. Germline CDR1 is LNHDA and CDR2 is SQIVND (reference sequence). This CDR3 has 13 amino acids. This specimen comes from a study of blood T cell repertoires in COVID-19. Study information: COVID-19 samples collected from the United States, Italy and Spain covered acute and convalescent phases. In each case, the material was cDNA or gDNA derived from T cells, B-cell-depleted T cells, or PBMCs.

Original processing notes: Reference gene primer amplification gave nucleated cell count estimates. TCRdb's table, derived via immunoSEQ multiplex PCR, lists solely in-frame clones and lacks some. V, J and clone size are taken as reported in that table, and D and trimming were inferred from the DNA itself. The sample contains approximately 65,000 clones, about 82% of which appear only once. This chain joins TRBV19 and TRBJ1-1; TRBD1 aligns across 8 bases. The TCR sequence derives from a man aged 50-59 years with acute or convalescent COVID-19. The material sequenced was peripheral blood. The CDR3 is CASSTGGYTEAFF. CDR3 in DNA: TGTGCCAGTAGTACAGGGGGCTACACTGAAGCTTTCTTT. The whole variable domain, remainder taken from reference TRBV19 and TRBJ1-1, is DGGITQSPKYLFRKEGQNVTLSCEQNLNHDAMYWYRQDPGQGLRLIYYSQIVNDFQKGDIAEGYSVSREKKESFPLTVTSAQKNPTAFYLCASSTGGYTEAFFGQGTRLTVV.